This T cell receptor (beta chain) was identified during a study of T cell repertoires in cytomegalovirus infection (dated by TCRdb to the late 2010s). For the wider study: The HLA type of each donor mattered for the analysis, because public TCR beta signatures pointed to carriage of CMV infection along with the matching HLA type. General study outcomes and caveats: Carriers of CMV infection plus the relevant HLA type were discriminated by the cumulative frequency of public TCR beta family members in the study cohort and in an independent 352-donor cohort. In the ex vivo response, HLA-C-restricted CMV-specific TCR beta clonotypes were dominant, and in two of eight donors the single most frequent clonotype came from this HLA-C-restricted group.

This clonotype was counted a few times. The antigen this receptor binds is unknown. Per-base quality was not reported, and no clone a single base away is much larger than it. The germline V gene specifies MGHRA as CDR1 and YSYEKL as CDR2. The CDR3, from cysteine to phenylalanine, totals 13 residues. Kept here is only the CDR3 DNA, which spans 39 bases and is read in frame from base 1. V loses 0 bases, J loses 3 bases, and the germline ends lie 6 bases apart. Sequencer: Illumina HiSeq 1500. In TCRdb, the public reads were trimmed at Q25 with fastp and aligned with MiXCR, with productive beta chains retained. Every distinct CDR3 protein forms one entry, paired with its most common genes and DNA. The table for this sample lists about 230,000 distinct CDR3 sequences; about 7% of them were counted only once. The leading ten clones occupy about 6.5% of the sample.

This clonotype was sampled from a human donor in good health (CMV status not recorded). Some clones in this sample may be carry-over from other donors' samples. Source material: PBMCs. The rearrangement joined TRBV4-1 to TRBJ2-7; there is no confident call for the D gene. The DNA sequence reads TGCGCCAGCAGCCAAGATAGGTTCTACGAGCAGTACTTC. Its protein is CASSQDRFYEQYF.